This T cell receptor beta chain was observed in a study of post-analysis software for immune sequencing data (dated by TCRdb to the mid-2010s). About the study as a whole: The recorded disease courses included relapsing-remitting, secondary progressive and progressive-relapsing multiple sclerosis, and some patients had no subtype annotation. A subset of samples was prepared in parallel using single-end sample barcoding, then pooled and co-amplified after Illumina adapter ligation. The patient repertoires were compared against 11 previously published healthy control repertoires obtained from donors aged 6 to 25 years. General study outcomes and caveats: Normalized Chao1 diversity was significantly lower in multiple sclerosis patients than controls, suggesting substantial peripheral T-cell clonal expansion. Patients showed significantly higher frequencies than controls for several TRBV segments, among them TRBV5-6, TRBV5-1 and TRBV20-1. The multiple sclerosis patient group was slightly younger than the control group. Strong co-clustering of samples prepared in the same batch was shown by direct clustering with F measure, prompting a batch-effect correction.

Libraries were prepared through PCR. Sequencer: Illumina HiSeq 2500. Unique molecular identifiers were incorporated into TCR beta cDNA libraries to reduce PCR and sequencing biases. Every 1 to 10 million input T cells yielded 500,000 or so cDNA molecules, meaning each molecule approximated one T cell. The patient libraries were prepared and sequenced with the same protocol used for the earlier healthy control dataset. Samples belonging to the same batch were prepared together, multiplexed and sequenced on a shared HiSeq lane. The original pipeline was this. Raw barcoded reads were processed with MIGEC, and single-read molecular identifier groups were discarded before consensus assembly and CDR3 extraction. Clonotype tables were post-analysed with VDJtools, normalizing diversity by down-sampling all datasets to the smallest sample size. To correct batch-related cross-sample contamination, repertoire overlap clustering matched CDR3 amino acid sequences but not nucleotide sequences. Clones were called with MiXCR by TCRdb after fastp trimmed the public reads at Q25, and only in-frame beta chains were retained. Entries are consolidated by CDR3 protein sequence, retaining the most common genes and DNA. These V and J calls derive from TCRdb rather than the authors' analysis. For this sample there are roughly 700,000 distinct CDR3 sequences; 25% to 30% appear just once. The ten most abundant clones make up approximately 0.6% of the sample.

Trimming takes 6 bases from V and 7 bases from J, and the germline ends sit 18 bases apart. Counted from cysteine to phenylalanine, this CDR3 has 13 amino acids. The CDR3 DNA has 39 bases and is translated from base 1. Sequences DFQATT (CDR1) and SNEGSKA (CDR2) are obtained from the germline V gene (reference sequence). To demonstrate the VDJtools post-analysis software, the study profiled TCR beta repertoires from the peripheral blood of about 13 young patients with multiple sclerosis. The multiple sclerosis patients were children and adolescents ranging in age from roughly 6 to 15 years. This clonotype was seen only a few times. The antigen it binds to is not known. Base qualities are missing; no much larger clone stands one base away.

The chain is made from TRBV20-1 and TRBJ2-5; the D call is possibly TRBD1 or TRBD2, each sharing 5 bases. The clonotype comes from a girl aged 10 to 17 with multiple sclerosis. Sequencing used blood. The CDR3: CSAPVGLEGTQYF. The sequence in DNA is TGCAGTGCCCCGGTGGGGCTAGAGGGGACCCAGTACTTC.